A single T cell receptor (beta chain) is shown here with its context. Produced via immunoSEQ multiplex PCR; TCRdb's table is partial and in-frame only. The profile shows about 2.4 million clones, roughly 93% of them singletons. These data originate in a study of shared clonotypes between healthy human individuals. This clonotype was sampled from a man between 18 and 35 years old in good health. Some clones in this sample may be carry-over from other donors' samples. The sequencing input was naive CD4+ T cells from PBMCs. Indicated subset: CD45RA+ positively selected.

The CDR3 loop is CAISESSTANSYGYTF. The CDR3 DNA is TGTGCCATCAGTGAGTCGAGCACAGCCAACTCCTATGGCTACACCTTC. The chain joins TRBV10-3 to TRBJ1-2; no firm D call. The CDR3 loop spans 16 amino acids. Trimming stripped 0 bases from V and 4 bases from J, with 15 bases between. Germline V CDR1 and CDR2: ENHRY, SYGVKD.